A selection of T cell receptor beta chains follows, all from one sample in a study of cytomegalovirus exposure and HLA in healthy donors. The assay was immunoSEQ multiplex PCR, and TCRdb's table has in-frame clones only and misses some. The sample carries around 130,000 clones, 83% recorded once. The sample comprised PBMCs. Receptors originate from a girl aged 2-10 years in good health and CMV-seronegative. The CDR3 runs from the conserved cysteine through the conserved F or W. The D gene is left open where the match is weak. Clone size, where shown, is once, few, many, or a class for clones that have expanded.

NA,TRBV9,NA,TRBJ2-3,CASSARGTDTQYF,TGTGCCAGCAGCGCCCGCGGCACAGATACGCAGTATTTT
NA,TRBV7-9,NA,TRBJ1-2,CASSSGLGYGYTF,TGTGCCAGCAGTTCGGGACTTGGCTATGGCTACACCTTC
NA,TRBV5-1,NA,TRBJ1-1,CASSSQGGRNTEAFF,TGCGCCAGCAGCTCTCAGGGAGGGAGGAACACTGAAGCTTTCTTT
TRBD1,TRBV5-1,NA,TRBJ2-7,CASSGTTGVDEQYF,TGCGCCAGCAGCGGTACGACAGGGGTAGACGAGCAGTACTTC
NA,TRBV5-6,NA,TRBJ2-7,CASSLQGTYEQYF,TGTGCCAGCAGCTTGCAGGGTACGTACGAGCAGTACTTC
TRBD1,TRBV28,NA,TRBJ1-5,CASSSGQGAWQPQHF,TGTGCCAGCAGTTCGGGACAGGGTGCTTGGCAGCCCCAGCATTTT
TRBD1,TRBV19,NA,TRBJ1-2,CASSMVDRGRPNYGYTF,TGTGCCAGTAGTATGGTTGACAGGGGCAGACCTAACTATGGCTACACCTTC
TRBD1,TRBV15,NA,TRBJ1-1,CATRIPGQPAAFF,TGTGCCACCAGAATTCCGGGACAGCCTGCAGCTTTCTTT
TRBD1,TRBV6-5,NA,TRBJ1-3,CASPGTGVSGNTIYF,TGTGCCAGCCCCGGGACAGGAGTCTCTGGAAACACCATATATTTT
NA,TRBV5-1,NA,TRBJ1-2,CASSSPSVYGYTF,TGCGCCAGCAGCTCTCCCTCCGTCTATGGCTACACCTTC
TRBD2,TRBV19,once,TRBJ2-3,CASQWGGSTDTQYF,TGTGCCAGCCAATGGGGGGGGAGCACAGATACGCAGTATTTT
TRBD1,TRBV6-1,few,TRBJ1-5,CASSENRGLNNQPQHF,TGTGCCAGCAGTGAAAACAGGGGCCTTAACAATCAGCCCCAGCATTTT
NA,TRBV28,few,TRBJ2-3,CASTSGTDTQYF,TGTGCCAGCACTAGCGGCACAGATACGCAGTATTTT
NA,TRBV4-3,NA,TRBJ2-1,CASSQGLVGLNEQFF,TGCGCCAGCAGCCAAGGGCTAGTGGGACTCAATGAGCAGTTCTTC
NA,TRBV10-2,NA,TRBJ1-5,CASSDGNQPQHF,TGCGCCAGCAGTGACGGCAATCAGCCCCAGCATTTT
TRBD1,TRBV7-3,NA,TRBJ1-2,CASSSDRGAGYTF,TGTGCCAGCAGCTCGGACAGGGGTGCTGGCTACACCTTC
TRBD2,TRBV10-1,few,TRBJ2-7,CASSDRAGGIYEQYF,TGCGCCAGCAGTGACCGAGCGGGAGGGATCTACGAGCAGTACTTC
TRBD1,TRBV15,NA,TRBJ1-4,CATSRDLAGGEKLFF,TGTGCCACCAGCAGAGATCTTGCAGGGGGGGAAAAACTGTTTTTT
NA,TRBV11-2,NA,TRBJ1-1,CASRDAELKAFF,TGTGCCAGCAGGGATGCGGAGCTTAAAGCTTTCTTT
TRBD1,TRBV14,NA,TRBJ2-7,CASSQWTGFGYEQYF,TGTGCCAGCAGCCAATGGACAGGGTTCGGGTACGAGCAGTACTTC
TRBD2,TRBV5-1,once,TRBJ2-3,CASGISGRAEDTQYF,TGCGCCAGCGGAATAAGCGGGAGGGCAGAGGATACGCAGTATTTT
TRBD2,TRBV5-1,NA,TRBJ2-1,CASSPSGRAYNEQFF,TGCGCCAGCAGCCCTAGCGGGAGGGCCTACAATGAGCAGTTCTTC
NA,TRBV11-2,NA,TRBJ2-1,CASSLGMADEQFF,TGTGCCAGCAGCTTAGGCATGGCAGATGAGCAGTTCTTC
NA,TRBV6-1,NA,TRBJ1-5,CASSEPLAGRTYGQPQHF,TGTGCCAGCAGTGAACCTCTGGCAGGTAGAACTTACGGTCAGCCCCAGCATTTT
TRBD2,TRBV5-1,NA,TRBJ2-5,CASSDPGLAGAETQYF,TGCGCCAGCAGCGACCCCGGACTAGCGGGAGCGGAGACCCAGTACTTC
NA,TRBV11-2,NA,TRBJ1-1,CASSLDSENTEAFF,TGTGCCAGCAGCTTAGACAGCGAGAACACTGAAGCTTTCTTT
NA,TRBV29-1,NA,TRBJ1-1,CSVRRGMNTEAFF,TGCAGCGTTAGGCGGGGGATGAACACTGAAGCTTTCTTT
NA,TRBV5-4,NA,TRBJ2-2,CASTPGGANTGELFF,TGTGCCAGCACCCCGGGCGGGGCGAACACCGGGGAGCTGTTTTTT
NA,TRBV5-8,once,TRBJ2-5,CASSLSGTEETQYF,TGTGCCAGCAGCTTGTCCGGGACTGAAGAGACCCAGTACTTC
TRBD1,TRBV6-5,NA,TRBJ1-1,CASSTFDRGPEAFF,TGTGCCAGCAGTACCTTTGACAGGGGACCCGAAGCTTTCTTT
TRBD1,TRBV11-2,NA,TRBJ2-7,CASSFGQVPYEQYF,TGTGCCAGCAGCTTTGGACAGGTACCCTACGAGCAGTACTTC
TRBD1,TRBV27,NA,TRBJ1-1,CASRVGTSGGEAFF,TGTGCCAGCAGAGTGGGGACCTCAGGGGGCGAAGCTTTCTTT